This TCR beta chain appears in the sequencing data of a study of cytomegalovirus exposure and HLA in healthy donors. The CDR3 runs to 19 residues. The junction had 20 bases not matched to a gene; V was cut back by 6 bases and J by 8 bases. In germline, CDR1 is MDHEN, CDR2 SYDVKM. The PCR ran on 60 Vbeta and 13 Jbeta primers. Assay: immunoSEQ multiplex PCR; the TCRdb copy retains only in-frame clones and omits some. There are about 110,000 clones in the sample; around three quarters occur only once, and about 3% lies in the top ten. This rearrangement joins TRBV28 to TRBJ2-1; 12 bases fit TRBD2. The sequencing sample was made of PBMCs. This receptor was taken from a woman between 18 and 29 years old in good health and CMV-seropositive. CDR3 nucleotides: TGTGCCAGCAGCCCCCCCGGAGGGTCCGAGACTAGCGGGAGCTATGAGCAGTTCTTC. It specifies CASSPPGGSETSGSYEQFF.